Presented here are 20 T cell receptor beta chains from one specimen sequenced in a study of T cells in Graves' hyperthyroidism and ophthalmopathy. The CDR3 regions of TCR beta were amplified from RNA transcripts. The TCR CDR3 first-round RT-PCR relied on the HTBI primer set. TCRdb re-called the multiplex PCR reads with MiXCR, one entry per CDR3 protein. The sample includes fewer than 400,000 distinct CDR3 sequences, roughly 17% of them seen just once. Material: blood. All receptors come from a man aged 25 to 45 with Graves' hyperthyroidism.

This clonotype has ten or more counts. The rearrangement uses TRBV12-3 or TRBV12-4 and TRBJ1-5; 7 nucleotides match TRBD1. This CDR3 is built from 15 residues. The V segment lost 3 bases and the J segment 5 bases; nucleotides outside the gene matches: 7. CDR3 nucleotides: TGTGCCAGCAGTTTCAATCGGACAGGTGATCAGCCCCAGCATTTT. Its translation: CASSFNRTGDQPQHF.

The V and J genes are TRBV14 and TRBJ1-1, with TRBD1 as a possible D gene (6 bases). V was clipped by 1 base and J by 7 bases, with 13 bases between them. This CDR3 contains 14 residues. The germline V gene has CDR1 SGHDN and CDR2 FVKESK. CDR3 loop: CASSQVIGTSEAFF. DNA for the CDR3: TGTGCCAGCAGCCAAGTGATAGGGACAAGTGAAGCTTTCTTT.

This clonotype came up once. V gene TRBV3-1 combines with J gene TRBJ1-5; D is uncertain. CDR1 and CDR2 from the germline V gene are LGHDT and YNNKEL (reference sequence). Trimming removed 1 base at V and 2 bases at J, with 6 bases between. This CDR3 is 14 amino acids long. In nucleotides, the CDR3 is TGTGCCAGCAGCCAAGGGTCGGGCAATCAGCCCCAGCATTTT. Encoded protein: CASSQGSGNQPQHF.

This clonotype was counted many times. The V call is TRBV2, the J call TRBJ2-7; either TRBD1 or TRBD2 may supply D (5 bases each). Germline CDR1 and CDR2: SNHLY and FYNNEI. CDR3 length: 13 amino acids. The V end lost 7 bases, the J end lost 3 bases, and 13 bases lay between the germline ends. The CDR3 protein is CASTQGEGYEQYF. DNA for the CDR3: TGTGCCAGCACCCAGGGTGAGGGCTACGAGCAGTACTTC.

The chain has TRBV5-6 and TRBJ2-1; TRBD2 agrees at 11 bases. CDR1 is SGHDT and CDR2 is YYEEEE in the germline V gene. The V segment lost 2 bases and the J segment 5 bases; nucleotides outside the gene matches: 9. This CDR3 is built from 17 residues. The CDR3 DNA reads TGTGCCAGCAGCTTCGGGTCTAGCGGGAGGAAGAACAATGAGCAGTTCTTC. Protein product: CASSFGSSGRKNNEQFF.

This clonotype has ten or more counts. The chain carries TRBV5-6 and TRBJ2-5, with D possibly being TRBD2 (5 bases). CDR3 size: 14 residues. Germline V gene data show CDR1 as SGHDT and CDR2 as YYEEEE. V gave up 4 bases and J gave up 5 bases, with 15 bases separating them. CDR3 loop: CASSPLEGGETQYF. The DNA of the CDR3 is TGTGCCAGCAGCCCCCTAGAGGGCGGGGAGACCCAGTACTTC.

This clonotype has a count of ten or more. The DNA for the CDR3 is TGTGCCAGCAGCCGTATGTCCGGGGAGCTGTTTTTT. The encoded protein is CASSRMSGELFF. The rearrangement joins TRBV3-1 to TRBJ2-2; no reliable D call. CDR3 length equals 12 residues. V lost 4 bases to trimming and J lost 6 bases, with 6 bases between them. Germline CDR1 is LGHDT and CDR2 is YNNKEL (reference sequence). The full variable domain, rest sourced from reference TRBV3-1 and TRBJ2-2, is DTAVSQTPKYLVTQMGNDKSIKCEQNLGHDTMYWYKQDSKKFLKIMFSYNNKELIINETVPNRFSPKSPDKAHLNLHINSLELGDSAVYFCASSRMSGELFFGEGSRLTVL.

This clonotype has at least ten counts. J is TRBJ1-4 and V is TRBV20-1; 10 bases fit TRBD1. Germline CDR1 reads DFQATT; CDR2 reads SNEGSKA (reference sequence). The CDR3 contains 14 residues. Trimming took 2 bases from V and 7 from J; bases not matched to a gene: 4. The CDR3 DNA sequence: TGCAGTGCTAGACCCGGGACAGGGGTTGAAAAACTGTTTTTT. It encodes CSARPGTGVEKLFF.

This clonotype was observed a few times. DNA of the CDR3: TGTGCCAGTAGTCCGCGGACAGGGGGATTAGCCAATGAGCAGTTCTTC. This codes for CASSPRTGGLANEQFF. The chain joins TRBV19 to TRBJ2-1; 10 nucleotides align to TRBD1. The germline V gene encodes CDR1 LNHDA and CDR2 SQIVND (reference sequence). The CDR3 covers 16 residues. V lost 5 bases, J lost 6 bases, and 10 bases stayed unmatched.

This clonotype was observed many times. The V gene is TRBV3-1, the J gene TRBJ2-7; 7 bases map to TRBD2. The CDR3 extends over 13 amino acids. In germline, CDR1 is LGHDT, CDR2 YNNKEL (reference sequence). The trim removed 8 bases at V and 9 bases at J, leaving 13 bases unmatched. The CDR3 DNA reads TGTGCCAGCCGGGGGAGCGGGGCCCTGACGCAGTACTTC. Amino acid sequence: CASRGSGALTQYF.

This clonotype was picked up many times. The chain employs TRBV28 and TRBJ1-4, with D possibly matching TRBD1 (5 bases). Germline V lookup: CDR1 MDHEN, CDR2 SYDVKM. CDR3 size: 14 residues. The V gene lost 8 bases and the J gene lost 6 bases, with 16 bases spanning the gap. The CDR3 DNA sequence: TGTGCCAGCCGGCAGGGCGTTCATGATGAAAAACTGTTTTTT. Translation gives CASRQGVHDEKLFF.

This clonotype was observed at least ten times. This chain uses TRBV2 with TRBJ1-5, with no clear D. Germline CDR1 reads SNHLY; CDR2 reads FYNNEI. CDR3 size: 13 residues. Trimming shortened V by 7 bases and J by 7 bases, and 14 bases separated the two germline ends. CDR3 DNA sequence: TGTGCCAGCATCGTTTTAGTCGGACAGCCCCAGCATTTT. Protein product: CASIVLVGQPQHF. Looking up the rest from reference TRBV2 and TRBJ1-5 gives the full variable domain: EPEVTQTPSHQVTQMGQEVILRCVPISNHLYFYWYRQILGQKVEFLVSFYNNEISEKSEIFDDQFSVERPDGSNFTLKIRSTKLEDSAMYFCASIVLVGQPQHFGDGTRLSIL.

The chain uses TRBV28 and TRBJ1-4; maybe TRBD1 (6 bases). Germline CDR1 reads MDHEN; CDR2 reads SYDVKM. This CDR3 is built from 14 residues. V lost 3 bases and J 7 bases, leaving 12 bases between the germline ends. CDR3 amino acids: CASSLVQGTEKLFF. The DNA of the CDR3 is TGTGCCAGCAGTTTGGTACAGGGCACTGAAAAACTGTTTTTT.

This clonotype was found a few times. The rearrangement joins TRBV27 to TRBJ1-5; a possible D gene is TRBD1 (6 bases). The CDR3 contains 13 residues. V was pared by 8 bases and J by 1 base, with 9 bases between. Germline loops: CDR1 MNHEY, CDR2 SMNVEV (reference sequence). The chain's CDR3 is CASGDTSNQPQHF. The CDR3 DNA reads TGTGCCAGCGGGGACACCAGCAATCAGCCCCAGCATTTT.

This clonotype has ten or more counts. V and J are TRBV6-1 and TRBJ1-2; D remains unclear. The CDR3 spans 14 residues. Trimming took 6 bases from V and 4 from J, leaving 15 bases between them. Germline V gene lookup returns CDR1 MNHNS and CDR2 SASEGT. The CDR3 coding sequence is TGTGCCAGCAGAGACATGACGGATCCCTATGGCTACACCTTC. Its translation is CASRDMTDPYGYTF.

This clonotype has at least ten counts. The chain's CDR3 is CATSRDRQNTEAFF. CDR3 in DNA: TGTGCCACCAGCAGAGATAGGCAGAACACTGAAGCTTTCTTT. This chain links TRBV15 with TRBJ1-1; D call uncertain. V was pared by 0 bases and J by 1 base, with 6 bases between. This CDR3 region has 14 residues. CDR1 and CDR2 from the germline V gene are LNHNV and YYDKDF (reference sequence).

This clonotype was seen at least ten times. The CDR3 here is CASSYRRADGTDTQYF. DNA of the CDR3: TGTGCCAGCAGTTACCGGAGGGCCGACGGCACAGATACGCAGTATTTT. J is TRBJ2-3 and V is TRBV6-2 or TRBV6-3; a possible D gene is TRBD2 (6 bases). The germline V gene has CDR1 MNHEY and CDR2 SVGEGT. Trimming stripped 2 bases from V and 1 base from J, with 13 bases between. This CDR3 has 16 residues.

This clonotype was observed a few times. The CDR3 reads CASSLYGSKETQYF. The CDR3 coding sequence is TGTGCCAGCAGCTTGTACGGGAGCAAGGAGACCCAGTACTTC. The rearrangement uses TRBV5-5 and TRBJ2-5; weak D call: TRBD2 (6 bases). Germline CDR1 is SGHKS and CDR2 is YYEKEE (reference sequence). This CDR3 comprises 14 residues. The V and J ends lost 1 base and 5 bases respectively, with 12 bases between them.

The chain has TRBV10-1 and TRBJ2-7, with D perhaps TRBD2 (5 bases). This CDR3 contains 14 residues. V shed 8 bases and J shed 6 bases, with 20 bases lying between them. The V gene's germline CDR1 is WNHNN and CDR2 SYGVQD (reference sequence). In nucleotides, the CDR3 is TGCGCCAGCTTCTGTAAACTAGTTTCTGGCGAGCAGTACTTC. This codes for CASFCKLVSGEQYF.

The chain is built from TRBV11-2 and TRBJ2-2; D is uncertain. Germline V gene lookup returns CDR1 SGHAT and CDR2 FQNNGV. V was clipped by 7 bases and J by 4 bases, with 7 bases between them. The CDR3 totals 12 residues. The DNA of the CDR3 is TGTGCCAGCACCATGCTCACCGGGGAGCTGTTTTTT. Its protein is CASTMLTGELFF.